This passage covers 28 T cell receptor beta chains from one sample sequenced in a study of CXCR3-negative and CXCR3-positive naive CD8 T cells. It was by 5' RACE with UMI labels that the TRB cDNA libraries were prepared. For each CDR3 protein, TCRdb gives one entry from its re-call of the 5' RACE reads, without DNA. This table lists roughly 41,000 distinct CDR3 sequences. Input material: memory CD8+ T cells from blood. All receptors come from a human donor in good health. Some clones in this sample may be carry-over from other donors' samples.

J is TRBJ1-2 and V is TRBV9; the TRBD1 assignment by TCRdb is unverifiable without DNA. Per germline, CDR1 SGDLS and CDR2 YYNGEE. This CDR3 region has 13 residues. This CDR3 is CASSLSPGEGYTF.

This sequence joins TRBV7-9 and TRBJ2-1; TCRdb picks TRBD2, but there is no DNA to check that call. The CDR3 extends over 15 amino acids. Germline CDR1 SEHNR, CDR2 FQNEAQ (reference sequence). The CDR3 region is CASSLLVAGDNEQFF.

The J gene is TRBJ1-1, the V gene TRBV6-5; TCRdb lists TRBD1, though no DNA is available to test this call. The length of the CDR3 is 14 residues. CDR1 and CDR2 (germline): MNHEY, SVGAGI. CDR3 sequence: CASSYGQVGTEAFF.

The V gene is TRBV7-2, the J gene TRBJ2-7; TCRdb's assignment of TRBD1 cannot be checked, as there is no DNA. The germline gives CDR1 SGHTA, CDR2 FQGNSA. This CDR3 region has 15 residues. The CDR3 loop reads CASSPMMTGGDEQYF.

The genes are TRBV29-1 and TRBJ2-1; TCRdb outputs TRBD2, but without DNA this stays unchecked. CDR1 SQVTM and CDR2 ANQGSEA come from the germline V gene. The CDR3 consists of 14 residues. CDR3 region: CSVEDGQGGNEQFF.

The CDR3 reads CSVYGERETQYF. J is TRBJ2-5 and V is TRBV29-1. The CDR3 is made up of 12 amino acids. Germline V CDR1 and CDR2: SQVTM, ANQGSEA.

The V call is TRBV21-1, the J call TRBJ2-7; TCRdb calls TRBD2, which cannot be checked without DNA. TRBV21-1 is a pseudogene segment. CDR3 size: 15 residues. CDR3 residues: CASSKGGGGAYEQYF.

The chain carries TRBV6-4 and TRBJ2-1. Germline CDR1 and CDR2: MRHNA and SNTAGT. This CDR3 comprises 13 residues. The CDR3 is CASSDSFYNEQFF.

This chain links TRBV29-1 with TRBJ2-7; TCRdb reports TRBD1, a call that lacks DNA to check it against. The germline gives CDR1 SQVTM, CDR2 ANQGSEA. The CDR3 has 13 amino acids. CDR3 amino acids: CSALGTGSHEQYF.

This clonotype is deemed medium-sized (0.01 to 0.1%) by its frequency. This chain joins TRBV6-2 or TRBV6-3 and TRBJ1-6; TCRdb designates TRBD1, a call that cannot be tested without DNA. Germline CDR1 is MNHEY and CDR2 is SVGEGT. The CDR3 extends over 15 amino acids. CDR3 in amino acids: CASSYDQGFYSPLHF.

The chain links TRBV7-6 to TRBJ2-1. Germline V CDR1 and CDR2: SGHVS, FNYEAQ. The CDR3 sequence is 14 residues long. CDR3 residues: CASSLGLLSYEQYF.

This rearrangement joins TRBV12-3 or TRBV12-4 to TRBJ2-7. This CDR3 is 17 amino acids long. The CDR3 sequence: CASSFWTFRRTSYEQYF.

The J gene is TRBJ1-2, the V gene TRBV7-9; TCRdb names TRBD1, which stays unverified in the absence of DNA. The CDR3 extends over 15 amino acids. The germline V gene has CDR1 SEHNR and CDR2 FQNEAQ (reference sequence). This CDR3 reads CASSSGDSPNYGYTF.

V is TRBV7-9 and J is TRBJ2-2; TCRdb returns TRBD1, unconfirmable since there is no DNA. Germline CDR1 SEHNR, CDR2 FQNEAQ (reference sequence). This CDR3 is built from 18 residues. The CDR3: CASSRPGTGFGNTGELFF.

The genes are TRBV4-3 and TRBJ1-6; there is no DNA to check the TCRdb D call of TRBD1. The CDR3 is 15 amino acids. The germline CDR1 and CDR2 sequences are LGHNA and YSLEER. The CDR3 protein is CASSQAGTANSPLHF.

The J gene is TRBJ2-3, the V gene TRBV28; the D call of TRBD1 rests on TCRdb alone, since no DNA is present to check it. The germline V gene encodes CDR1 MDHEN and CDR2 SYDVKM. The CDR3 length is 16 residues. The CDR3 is CASSLWGGLGQDTQYF.

CDR3 in amino acids: CASSHQGDRENEKLFF. The chain carries TRBV7-3 and TRBJ1-4; absent DNA, TCRdb's TRBD1 call cannot be checked. Germline V gives CDR1 SGHTA, CDR2 FQGTGA. The CDR3 length is 16 residues.

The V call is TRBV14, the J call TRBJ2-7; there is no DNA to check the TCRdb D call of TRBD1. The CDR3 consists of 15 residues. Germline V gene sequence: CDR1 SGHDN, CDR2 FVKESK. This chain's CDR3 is CASSQWSGQGYEQYF. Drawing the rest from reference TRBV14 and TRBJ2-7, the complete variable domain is EAGVTQFPSHSVIEKGQTVTLRCDPISGHDNLYWYRRVMGKEIKFLLHFVKESKQDESGMPNNRFLAERTGGTYSTLKVQPAELEDSGVYFCASSQWSGQGYEQYFGPGTRLTVT.

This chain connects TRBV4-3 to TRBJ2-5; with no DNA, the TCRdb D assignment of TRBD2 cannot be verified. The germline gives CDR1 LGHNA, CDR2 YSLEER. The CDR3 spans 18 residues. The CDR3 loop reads CASSQSAGASGGQETQYF.

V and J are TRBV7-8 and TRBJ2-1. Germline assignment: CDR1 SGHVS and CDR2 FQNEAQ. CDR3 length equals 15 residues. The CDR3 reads CVSSSSASSYNEQFF.

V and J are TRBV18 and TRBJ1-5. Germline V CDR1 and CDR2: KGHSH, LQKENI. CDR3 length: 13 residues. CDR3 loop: CASSWGSNQPQHF.

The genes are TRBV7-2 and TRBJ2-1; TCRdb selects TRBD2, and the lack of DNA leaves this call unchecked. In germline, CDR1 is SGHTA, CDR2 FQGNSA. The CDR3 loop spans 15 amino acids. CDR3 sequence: CASSSSPLADNEQFF.

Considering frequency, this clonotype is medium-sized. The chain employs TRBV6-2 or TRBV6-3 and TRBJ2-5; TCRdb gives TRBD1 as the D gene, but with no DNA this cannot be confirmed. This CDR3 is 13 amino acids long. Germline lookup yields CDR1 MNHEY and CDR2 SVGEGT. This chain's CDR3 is CASSPFEQETQYF.

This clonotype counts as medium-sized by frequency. The CDR3 protein is CSARPTGTYSNQPQHF. The chain carries TRBV20-1 and TRBJ1-5; TCRdb's D gene call, TRBD1, goes unchecked for lack of DNA. CDR1 and CDR2 from the germline V gene are DFQATT and SNEGSKA (reference sequence). This CDR3 region has 16 residues.

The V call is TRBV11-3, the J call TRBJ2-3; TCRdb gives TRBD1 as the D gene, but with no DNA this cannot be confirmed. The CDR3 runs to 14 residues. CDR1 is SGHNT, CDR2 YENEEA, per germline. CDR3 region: CASSSDRNTDTQYF.

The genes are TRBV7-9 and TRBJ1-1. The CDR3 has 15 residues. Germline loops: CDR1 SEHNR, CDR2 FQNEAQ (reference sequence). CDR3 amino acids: CASSLEETDDTEAFF.

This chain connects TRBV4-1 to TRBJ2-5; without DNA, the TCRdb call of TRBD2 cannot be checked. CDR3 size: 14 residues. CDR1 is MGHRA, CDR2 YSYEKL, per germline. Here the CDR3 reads CASSQEDPAETQYF.

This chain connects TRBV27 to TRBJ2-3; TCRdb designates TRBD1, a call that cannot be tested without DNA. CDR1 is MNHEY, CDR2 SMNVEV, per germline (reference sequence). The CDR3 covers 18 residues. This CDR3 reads CASSEGQGAWKTTDTQYF.